The rows below give T cell receptor beta chains drawn from one sample of a study of T cell repertoires in cytomegalovirus infection. TCRdb ran MiXCR on the reads and lists one entry per CDR3 protein. This table has about 360,000 distinct CDR3 sequences, about a sixth appearing once. Source material: PBMCs. The receptors originated from a human donor in good health (CMV status not recorded). Some clones in this sample may be carry-over from other donors' samples. The CDR3 runs from the conserved cysteine through the conserved F or W. Fields, in order: D gene, V gene, CDR3 protein. D genes are given only for firm matches.

D: NA
V: TRBV20-1
CDR3: CSAYREEGETQYF

D: NA
V: TRBV6-2/TRBV6-3
CDR3: CASSHRQQTYEQYF

D: NA
V: TRBV4-3
CDR3: CASSQERGRGNEQFF

D: NA
V: TRBV3-1
CDR3: CASSQGRPSRYEQYF

D: NA
V: TRBV28
CDR3: CASSLGNPNQPQHF

D: TRBD2
V: TRBV11-3
CDR3: CASSLALAGGGGEQFF

D: NA
V: TRBV29-1
CDR3: CSASWPSEKLFF

D: TRBD2
V: TRBV7-2
CDR3: CASSVGLAGAADTQYF

D: NA
V: TRBV10-3
CDR3: CAISVPLASINEQFF

D: NA
V: TRBV5-6
CDR3: CASSRGAAFYGYTF

D: NA
V: TRBV7-2
CDR3: CASSLDGGGYEQYF

D: NA
V: TRBV3-1
CDR3: CASSRMGYGYTF

D: TRBD1
V: TRBV29-1
CDR3: CSAGTALKGYEQYF

D: NA
V: TRBV25-1
CDR3: CASSEEGIGREKLFF

D: TRBD1
V: TRBV27
CDR3: CASKTGGNSPLHF

D: TRBD2
V: TRBV7-2
CDR3: CASSSWPGLTTQETQYF

D: TRBD1
V: TRBV7-2
CDR3: CASSSGQGWDVLRYTF

D: NA
V: TRBV4-3
CDR3: CASSPRDGNTEAFF

D: NA
V: TRBV6-1
CDR3: CASMPGVYEQYF

D: NA
V: TRBV7-9
CDR3: CASSQLVQEFNYGYTF

D: TRBD2
V: TRBV7-2
CDR3: CASSLGPGLASYEQYF

D: NA
V: TRBV7-2
CDR3: CASSLTRSGSGYEQYF

D: TRBD1
V: TRBV12-3/TRBV12-4
CDR3: CASSIGTGRNQPQHF

D: NA
V: TRBV11-2
CDR3: CASSLDRRVNTEAFF

D: NA
V: TRBV10-3
CDR3: CAISGGTIGYTF

D: TRBD2
V: TRBV5-4
CDR3: CASSLTSGSDAEFF

D: NA
V: TRBV7-9
CDR3: CASSLEAGPTYGYTF

D: NA
V: TRBV6-1
CDR3: CASISGPSRADTQYF

D: TRBD1
V: TRBV11-2
CDR3: CASSLPDRGMDEKLFF

D: NA
V: TRBV12-3/TRBV12-4
CDR3: CASSATIGSPGDQPQHF

D: NA
V: TRBV19
CDR3: CASSIGRAEAFF

D: NA
V: TRBV12-3/TRBV12-4
CDR3: CASSLQGINYGYTF

D: TRBD1
V: TRBV6-2/TRBV6-3
CDR3: CASSTGQVYEQYF

D: NA
V: TRBV12-3/TRBV12-4
CDR3: CANRWGSGNTIYF

D: NA
V: TRBV6-5
CDR3: CASREAGQDNQPQHF

D: NA
V: TRBV29-1
CDR3: CSVVLGSDTQYF

D: NA
V: TRBV2
CDR3: CASNRELYGYTF

D: NA
V: TRBV29-1
CDR3: CSVEQQVSYNSPLHF

D: NA
V: TRBV5-5
CDR3: CASSPVAGPYEQYF

D: NA
V: TRBV5-1
CDR3: CASSKYRLNTEAFF

D: TRBD1
V: TRBV11-2
CDR3: CASSFSGGQPQHF

D: NA
V: TRBV28
CDR3: CASSFLREARETQYF

D: NA
V: TRBV6-6
CDR3: CASGLTGTSGYTF

D: NA
V: TRBV7-9
CDR3: CASSSWEVANTGELFF

D: TRBD1
V: TRBV5-5
CDR3: CASSLGQLTDTQYF

D: TRBD2
V: TRBV7-2
CDR3: CASSLLGGVSYEQYF

D: TRBD2
V: TRBV18
CDR3: CASSPPGIAGVYEQYF

D: NA
V: TRBV12-3/TRBV12-4
CDR3: CASGLGLSLKDTEAFF

D: NA
V: TRBV20-1
CDR3: CSARELIRGTEAFF

D: NA
V: TRBV7-2
CDR3: CASSFPGAHYTDTQYF

D: TRBD1
V: TRBV7-7
CDR3: CASSQGQGGYEQYF

D: NA
V: TRBV5-5
CDR3: CASSPPSGAYGYTF

D: NA
V: TRBV7-2
CDR3: CANSLGTPRAF

D: NA
V: TRBV7-9
CDR3: CASSASSTTAGEAFF

D: NA
V: TRBV7-2
CDR3: CASSRGARYNEQFF

D: NA
V: TRBV20-1
CDR3: CSARDAALAPYTDTQYF

D: TRBD2
V: TRBV7-6
CDR3: CASSRLAGMGDEQFF